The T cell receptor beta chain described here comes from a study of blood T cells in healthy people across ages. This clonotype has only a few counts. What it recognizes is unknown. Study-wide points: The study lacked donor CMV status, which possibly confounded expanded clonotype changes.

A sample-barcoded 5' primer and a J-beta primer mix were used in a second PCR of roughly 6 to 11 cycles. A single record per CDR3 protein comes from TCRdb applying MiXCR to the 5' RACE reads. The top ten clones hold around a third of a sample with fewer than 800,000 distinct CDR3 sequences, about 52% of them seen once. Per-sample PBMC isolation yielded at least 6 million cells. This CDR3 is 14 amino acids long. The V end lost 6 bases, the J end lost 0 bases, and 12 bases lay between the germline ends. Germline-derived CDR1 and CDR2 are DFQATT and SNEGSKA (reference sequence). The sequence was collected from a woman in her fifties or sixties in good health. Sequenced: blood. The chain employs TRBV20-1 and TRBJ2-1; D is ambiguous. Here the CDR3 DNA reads TGCAGTGCCCCCATCGGCAGCTCCTACAATGAGCAGTTCTTC. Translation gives CSAPIGSSYNEQFF.